A selection of T cell receptor beta chains follows, all from one sample in a study of T cell responses to AZD1222 COVID-19 vaccine. Profiling relied on immunoSEQ multiplex PCR, and the TCRdb table lists in-frame clones only, not all of them. The sample has over 100,000 clones; approximately 88% are singletons. Specimen: peripheral blood, collected on day 0 of MenACWY control vaccination. Receptor source: an adult in good health. CDR3s include the opening cysteine and the closing phenylalanine or tryptophan. D genes are given only for firm matches. A clone size is listed for some rows: how often the clone was seen (once, few, many), or a class if it is expanded.

>.|TRBV3-1/TRBV3-2|.|TRBJ2-7
TGTGCCAGCAGCCACTCCGGCCACGAGCAGTACTTC
CASSHSGHEQYF
>.|TRBV6-6|.|TRBJ1-6
TGTGCCAGCAGTTACTCGGGAGAGGATTCACCCCTCCACTTT
CASSYSGEDSPLHF
>.|TRBV3-1/TRBV3-2|.|TRBJ1-1
TGTGCCAGCAGCCAGCGGGTAGGGTACACTGAAGCTTTCTTT
CASSQRVGYTEAFF
>.|TRBV6-5|.|TRBJ2-1
TGTGCCAGCAGTTACGCAAACAATGAGCAGTTCTTC
CASSYANNEQFF
>.|TRBV6-9|.|TRBJ2-1
TGTGCCAGCAGTTATCCGATTAAGTACAATGAGCAGTTCTTC
CASSYPIKYNEQFF
>.|TRBV6-6|.|TRBJ1-2
TGTGCCAGCAGTTCAGACGGGGGTAACTATGGCTACACCTTC
CASSSDGGNYGYTF
>TRBD2|TRBV20-1|.|TRBJ2-3
TGCAGTGCTAGTTTGGCTAGCGGGGGGAACACAGATACGCAGTATTTT
CSASLASGGNTDTQYF
>.|TRBV7-3|.|TRBJ1-6
TGTGCCAGCAGCTTAAGGGGACTGGTCGGGGACCTCCACTTT
CASSLRGLVGDLHF
>TRBD1|TRBV7-2|.|TRBJ2-1
TGTGCCAGCAGCGGACGGACAGGTCACAATGAGCAGTTCTTC
CASSGRTGHNEQFF
>.|TRBV28|.|TRBJ2-7
TGTGCCAGCAGTGGACGCCCCCGAGGCTACGAGCAGTACTTC
CASSGRPRGYEQYF
>.|TRBV28|few|TRBJ2-2
TGTGCCAGCTGGCCCCTCAAAAGAGAAACCGGGGAGCTGTTTTTT
CASWPLKRETGELFF
>.|TRBV5-1|.|TRBJ1-6
TGCGCCAGCAGCTTGGCCCGACAACCGGTTGGGAATTCACCCCTCCACTTT
CASSLARQPVGNSPLHF
>TRBD2|TRBV5-8|.|TRBJ2-7
TGTGCCAGCAGGACTAGCGGGAGTTCCCCCTACGAGCAGTACTTC
CASRTSGSSPYEQYF
>TRBD2|TRBV9|.|TRBJ2-1
TGTGCCAGCAGCGTAGCCCCGACTAGCGGGAGGGCCCGGTATGAGCAGTTCTTC
CASSVAPTSGRARYEQFF
>.|TRBV21-1|.|TRBJ1-1
TGTGCCAGCATAACGTCTAGCCGGGACACTGAAGCTTTCTTT
CASITSSRDTEAFF
>.|TRBV28|.|TRBJ2-1
TGTGCCAGCAGCCCAGGGGGAGGCTACAATGAGCAGTTCTTC
CASSPGGGYNEQFF
>.|TRBV28|.|TRBJ2-2
TGTGCCAGCAGTTTAACAGGTCCGGGGATCGGGGAGCTGTTTTTT
CASSLTGPGIGELFF
>.|TRBV7-9|.|TRBJ1-3
TGTGCCAGCACTGTAGGGGTGTCTGGAAACACCATATATTTT
CASTVGVSGNTIYF
>.|TRBV6-5|.|TRBJ1-1
TGTGCCAGCAGTTACACCTGGGGCACTGAAGCTTTCTTT
CASSYTWGTEAFF
>.|TRBV19|.|TRBJ1-1
TGTGCCAGTATTACTCTCCAGGGTGTATCGGAAGCTTTCTTT
CASITLQGVSEAFF
>TRBD1|TRBV27|.|TRBJ1-6
TGTGCCAGCAGCTCTTCCGTTTTAAGAGACAGGGGGGCATCACCCCTCCACTTT
CASSSSVLRDRGASPLHF
>.|TRBV5-1|.|TRBJ2-7
TGCGCCAGCAGCCAACCAAATTTGCTACAGGGATTCTCCTACGAGCAGTACTTC
CASSQPNLLQGFSYEQYF
>TRBD2|TRBV7-2|.|TRBJ2-1
TGTGCCAGCAGCTCCGGACTAGCGGGGGGAACTAGCCCGTTCTTC
CASSSGLAGGTSPFF
>.|TRBV3-1/TRBV3-2|.|TRBJ1-1
TGTGCCTCAATGCGGGGGAACACTGAAGCTTTCTTT
CASMRGNTEAFF
>TRBD2|TRBV2|.|TRBJ2-7
TGTGCCAGCACCGAAGCGGGAGACGAGCAGTACTTC
CASTEAGDEQYF
>.|TRBV5-8|.|TRBJ1-2
TGTGCCAGCAGCCTCCCCGGGCTGAAGACTAACTATGGCTACACCTTC
CASSLPGLKTNYGYTF
>.|TRBV29-1|.|TRBJ1-1
TGCAGCACAGCTAGGGGCACTGAAGCTTTCTTT
CSTARGTEAFF
>.|TRBV12-5|.|TRBJ2-2
TGTGCTAGTGGTCCGGACACCGGGGAGCTGTTTTTT
CASGPDTGELFF
>.|TRBV12-3/TRBV12-4|.|TRBJ1-2
TGTGCCAGCAGTTTAGTGGGGGGCTACACCTTC
CASSLVGGYTF
>.|TRBV9|.|TRBJ1-6
TGTGCCAGCAGCGTAGCTCCAGATCAATCACCCCTCCACTTT
CASSVAPDQSPLHF
>.|TRBV7-3|.|TRBJ2-5
TGTGCCAGCAGGTCGGGGGCCGAAGAGACCCAGTACTTC
CASRSGAEETQYF
>TRBD1|TRBV29-1|.|TRBJ2-7
TGCAGCGTTGCGGGGACAGGGAGCTCCTACGAGCAGTACTTC
CSVAGTGSSYEQYF
>TRBD1|TRBV7-2|.|TRBJ2-5
TGTGCCAGCAGCTTTCGGACAGGAGGCCCTGAGACCCAGTACTTC
CASSFRTGGPETQYF
>.|TRBV6-2/TRBV6-3|.|TRBJ1-5
TGTGCCAGCAGTTACGGGGTATACCTTCAGCATTTT
CASSYGVYLQHF
>.|TRBV2|.|TRBJ1-1
TGTGCCAGCATCGGACGTGCAGTGCGCACTGAAGCTTTCTTT
CASIGRAVRTEAFF
>TRBD1|TRBV9|.|TRBJ2-7
TGTGCCAGCAGCGACCCCCAGGGGGTCGAGCAGTACTTC
CASSDPQGVEQYF
>TRBD2|TRBV19|.|TRBJ2-7
TGTGCCAGTAGTATAGGGACTAGCGGGAACTACGAGCAGTACTTC
CASSIGTSGNYEQYF
>.|TRBV2|.|TRBJ1-5
TGTGCCAGCACCCGTACGAATAGCAATCAGCCCCAGCATTTT
CASTRTNSNQPQHF
>.|TRBV11-1|many|TRBJ1-1
TGTGCCAGCGGCGTGGTGGACGGAATACATCTAGAAGCTTTCTTT
CASGVVDGIHLEAFF
>.|TRBV5-1|once|TRBJ2-1
TGCGCCAGCAGCGGCGGACGGCCTTGGAGTTACAATGAGCAGTTCTTC
CASSGGRPWSYNEQFF
>TRBD1|TRBV11-2|.|TRBJ2-2
TGTGCCAGCAGCTTAGTTCGGGCAGGGGGAACCGGGGAGCTGTTTTTT
CASSLVRAGGTGELFF
>TRBD1|TRBV7-2|.|TRBJ2-2
TGTGCCAGCAGCTTCCGACAGGGGGCAGGCGGGGAGCTGTTTTTT
CASSFRQGAGGELFF
>.|TRBV28|.|TRBJ2-7
TGTGCCAGCAGTCCAGTAGAGGGCTACGAGCAGTACTTC
CASSPVEGYEQYF
>.|TRBV2|.|TRBJ1-6
TGTGCCAGCAGTGAAGCAACAGGAAATTCACCCCTCCACTTT
CASSEATGNSPLHF
>TRBD1|TRBV20-1|.|TRBJ1-2
TGCAGTGCGGGACAGCGTTATGGCTACACCTTC
CSAGQRYGYTF
>TRBD1|TRBV7-3|.|TRBJ1-2
TGTGCCAGCAGCTTAGACAGGGCTGGCTATGGCTACACCTTC
CASSLDRAGYGYTF
>TRBD1|TRBV18|.|TRBJ1-2
TGTGCCAGCTCATTACGACAGGGGTCGGACTATGGCTACACCTTC
CASSLRQGSDYGYTF
>.|TRBV7-2|.|TRBJ2-7
TGTGCCAGCAGCTTAGCGGCAGGGGCCCACGCCGGCTACGAGCAGTACTTC
CASSLAAGAHAGYEQYF
>.|TRBV11-2|.|TRBJ1-2
TGTGCCAGCAGCTTATCCCGGCAGGGACTTCTGAATGGCTACACCTTC
CASSLSRQGLLNGYTF
>.|TRBV19|.|TRBJ1-6
TGTGCCAGTGCGGGGAGCTCCTATAATTCACCCCTCCACTTT
CASAGSSYNSPLHF